This entry concerns a single T cell receptor beta chain. TCRdb's copy holds only in-frame clones and misses some; the assay was immunoSEQ multiplex PCR. Here the sample spans around 31,000 clones, approximately 85% being singletons. These data are taken from a study of T cells in narcolepsy. At the level of the study: Healthy controls were enrolled alongside patients with narcolepsy type 1 or type 2.

The CDR3 has 13 residues. Looked up from germline, CDR1 is SGHTA and CDR2 is FQGTGA. Trimming cost V 6 bases and J 6 bases, with 12 bases left between them. The sequencing sample was made of CD45RA- memory CD4+ T cells from PBMCs. The origin of this receptor is a human donor with narcolepsy. The chain has TRBV7-3 and TRBJ2-1; D gene unclear. CDR3 sequence: CASRASPTNEQFF. CDR3 DNA: TGTGCCAGCAGGGCGTCCCCGACCAATGAGCAGTTCTTC.